This T cell receptor (beta chain) was documented in a study of shared clonotypes between healthy human individuals. About the research overall: CD8 memory received one plate per donor, CD8 naive two, CD4 memory three and CD4 naive three.

The germline gives CDR1 MDHEN, CDR2 SYDVKM. There are 16 residues in the CDR3. Trimming cost V 2 bases and J 1 base, with 12 bases left between them. Measured with immunoSEQ multiplex PCR; TCRdb has only the in-frame clones, and not every one. This sample carries fewer than 3 million clones, about 90% of them seen once, and the ten largest clones take 0.37%. It was into CD45RA+ naive and CD45RA-negative memory subsets that the CD4+ cells were split. The sequence came from a man younger than 35 in good health. Some clones in this sample may be carry-over from other donors' samples. Sequencing was carried out using naive CD4+ T cells from PBMCs. Subset in this sample: CD45RA+ positively selected. J is TRBJ1-5 and V is TRBV28; D remains unclear. CDR3 coding DNA: TGTGCCAGCAGTTTAAGAACAGCATCCAGCAATCAGCCCCAGCATTTT. This gives the protein CASSLRTASSNQPQHF.